This passage covers 14 T cell receptor beta chains from one sample sequenced in a study of blood T cell repertoires in COVID-19. Generated by immunoSEQ multiplex PCR, the TCRdb table keeps only in-frame clones and is missing some. This table has fewer than 25,000 clones, about 89% appearing once. Sample: peripheral blood. The receptors were gathered from a human donor with active COVID-19. The donor label of this sample is uncertain.

The chain recombines TRBV19 with TRBJ2-1, with TRBD2 identical over 8 bases. J was trimmed by 0 bases and V by 11 bases; bases with no gene match: 6. The CDR3 extends over 14 amino acids. Germline CDR1 and CDR2: LNHDA and SQIVND (reference sequence). CDR3 amino acids: CAAGGGRSYNEQFF. Here the CDR3 DNA reads TGTGCCGCCGGGGGGGGCCGCTCCTACAATGAGCAGTTCTTC.

This clone was detected once. V usage is TRBV6-5 and J usage is TRBJ2-2, with TRBD1 matching 7 bases. The trim removed 2 bases at V and 12 bases at J, leaving 6 bases unmatched. The CDR3 covers 13 residues. The germline CDR1 and CDR2 sequences are MNHEY and SVGAGI. The CDR3 spells CASSYRQGFKLFF. CDR3 coding DNA: TGTGCCAGCAGTTACCGACAGGGTTTTAAGCTGTTTTTT.

This clone was seen once. The chain joins TRBV4-3 to TRBJ2-5; 11 bases fit TRBD1. Germline lookup yields CDR1 LGHNA and CDR2 YSLEER. With 4 bases clipped from V and 5 bases from J, the junction kept 3 bases outside the gene matches. The CDR3 sequence is 14 residues long. The CDR3 DNA reads as TGCGCCAGCAGCCCGGGACAGGGGGTCGAGACCCAGTACTTC. This gives the protein CASSPGQGVETQYF.

This clone was detected only once. V gene TRBV25-1 combines with J gene TRBJ1-4, with 7 positions matching TRBD1. Germline values: CDR1 MGHDK, CDR2 SYGVNS. The CDR3 is 15 amino acids. After removal of 4 bases from V and 3 bases from J, the junction contained 5 bases not matched to a gene. As DNA, the CDR3 is TGTGCCAGCAGTGCCCCGACAGGGCCTAATGAAAAACTGTTTTTT. Translated: CASSAPTGPNEKLFF.

The V and J genes are TRBV6-1 and TRBJ2-2, with 10 bases matching TRBD1. This CDR3 is 16 amino acids long. Germline V lookup: CDR1 MNHNS, CDR2 SASEGT. Trimming at V came to 1 base and at J to 4 bases, leaving 3 bases not matched to a gene. Written as DNA, the CDR3 is TGTGCCAGCAGTGAAGTGGGGACAGGGGTCACCGGGGAGCTGTTTTTT. Translated, it gives CASSEVGTGVTGELFF.

This rearrangement joins TRBV4-2 to TRBJ1-6; 10 bases align to TRBD1. CDR1 and CDR2 from the germline V gene are LGHNA and YNFKEQ. The CDR3 is 17 amino acids. The V gene end was trimmed by 0 bases and the J gene end by 4 bases; junction bases not matched to a gene: 3. CDR3 coding DNA: TGTGCCAGCAGCCAAGAGGGGGGACAGGGGTATAATTCACCCCTCCACTTT. The encoded protein is CASSQEGGQGYNSPLHF.

The chain combines TRBV9 with TRBJ2-5; the match to TRBD2 covers 9 bases. The CDR3 is 15 amino acids. V lost 0 bases to trimming and J lost 1 base; unmatched junction nucleotides: 1. Per germline, CDR1 SGDLS and CDR2 YYNGEE. CDR3 coding DNA: TGTGCCAGCAGCGTAGGCGGGAGGGCCCAAGAGACCCAGTACTTC. It is translated as CASSVGGRAQETQYF.

This clone appeared a single time. V gene TRBV14 combines with J gene TRBJ1-4; 8 bases map to TRBD1. J gave up 6 bases and V 0 bases, and 6 bases lay outside the gene matches. The CDR3 sequence is 16 residues long. Germline CDR1 SGHDN, CDR2 FVKESK. CDR3 sequence (DNA): TGTGCCAGCAGCCAAGAAGGAGACAGGGGCGATGAAAAACTGTTTTTT. This sequence encodes CASSQEGDRGDEKLFF.

This clone was observed once. This chain joins TRBV7-2 and TRBJ1-1, with D possibly TRBD1 on 6 matching bases. The CDR3 contains 15 residues. Trimming shortened V by 2 bases and J by 5 bases, and 15 bases separated the two germline ends. CDR1 SGHTA and CDR2 FQGNSA come from the germline V gene. The chain's CDR3 is CASSLFPGAGTEAFF. CDR3 sequence (DNA): TGTGCCAGCAGCTTATTCCCAGGGGCAGGGACTGAAGCTTTCTTT.

The CDR3 region has the DNA TGTGCCAGCAGCTCTTTGACATATTCTAACTATGGCTACACCTTC. Its protein is CASSSLTYSNYGYTF. The chain links TRBV5-4 to TRBJ1-2; unclear D gene. Trimming removed 3 bases from V and 0 bases from J, with 12 bases in between. The CDR3 sequence is 15 residues long. CDR1 and CDR2 from the germline V gene are SGHNT and YYREEE (reference sequence).

The chain has TRBV4-3 and TRBJ2-7; 9 bases match TRBD1. Per the germline V gene, CDR1 is LGHNA and CDR2 is YSLEER. The J segment lost 4 bases and the V segment lost 0 bases, leaving 4 bases of the junction unmatched. The CDR3 has 15 amino acids. CDR3 in amino acids: CASSQDIQGAYEQYF. The CDR3 DNA follows: TGCGCCAGCAGCCAAGATATACAGGGGGCGTACGAGCAGTACTTC.

This clone was observed a single time. The chain couples TRBV30 to TRBJ2-5, with 9 bases fitting TRBD2. The V gene's germline CDR1 is GTSNPN and CDR2 SVGIG (reference sequence). V gave up 7 bases and J gave up 3 bases; unmatched junction bases: 9. This CDR3 contains 14 residues. As DNA, the CDR3 is TGTGCCTTGGACCGCGGGGGGGCTGAAGAGACCCAGTACTTC. This gives the protein CALDRGGAEETQYF. Combining the CDR3 with reference TRBV30 and TRBJ2-5 gives the whole variable domain SQTIHQWPATLVQPVGSPLSLECTVEGTSNPNLYWYRQAAGRGLQLLFYSVGIGQISSEVPQNLSASRPQDRQFILSSKKLLLSDSGFYLCALDRGGAEETQYFGPGTRLLVL.

The chain is built from TRBV27 and TRBJ1-6; tentative D call: TRBD1 (5 bases). The germline CDR1 and CDR2 sequences are MNHEY and SMNVEV (reference sequence). V was shortened by 3 bases and J by 9 bases, with 12 bases between the two germline ends. The CDR3 covers 14 residues. The CDR3 region is CASSFPGLGSPLHF. The CDR3, as DNA: TGTGCCAGCAGTTTTCCAGGGCTCGGTTCACCCCTCCACTTT.

This clone was seen a single time. The gene calls are TRBV2 and TRBJ2-1, with a possible D match to TRBD1 (5 bases). Germline-derived CDR1 and CDR2 are SNHLY and FYNNEI. The CDR3 loop spans 10 amino acids. V was cut by 7 bases and J by 10 bases, with 8 bases left in between. In DNA form, the CDR3 reads TGTGCCAGCATGGGGCGCGAGCAGTTCTTC. Translating it yields CASMGREQFF. The entire variable domain, with the rest obtained from reference TRBV2 and TRBJ2-1, is as follows: EPEVTQTPSHQVTQMGQEVILRCVPISNHLYFYWYRQILGQKVEFLVSFYNNEISEKSEIFDDQFSVERPDGSNFTLKIRSTKLEDSAMYFCASMGREQFFGPGTRLTVL.